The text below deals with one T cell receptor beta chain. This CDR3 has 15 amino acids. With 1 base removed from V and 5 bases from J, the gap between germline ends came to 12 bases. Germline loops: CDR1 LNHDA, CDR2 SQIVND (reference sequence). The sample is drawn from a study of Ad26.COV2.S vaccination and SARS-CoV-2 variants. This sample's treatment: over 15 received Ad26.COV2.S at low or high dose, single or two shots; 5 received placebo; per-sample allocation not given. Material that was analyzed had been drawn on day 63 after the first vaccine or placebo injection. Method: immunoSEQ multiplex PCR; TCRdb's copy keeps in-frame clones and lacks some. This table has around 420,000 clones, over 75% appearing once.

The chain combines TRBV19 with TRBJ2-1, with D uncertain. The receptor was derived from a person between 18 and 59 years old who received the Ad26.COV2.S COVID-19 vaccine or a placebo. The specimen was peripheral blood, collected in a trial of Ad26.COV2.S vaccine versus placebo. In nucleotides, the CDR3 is TGTGCCAGTAGTATAGTTGGAGCAACCCACAATGAGCAGTTCTTC. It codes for CASSIVGATHNEQFF.